Following are 20 T cell receptor beta chains from one sample sequenced in a study of PD-L1 blockade in urothelial cancer. TCRdb's copy holds only in-frame clones and misses some; the assay was immunoSEQ multiplex PCR. The profile covers 20,000 to 25,000 clones, with under 95% appearing a single time and roughly 10% taken by the ten largest. Time point: peripheral blood 6 weeks after treatment start. Sequencing used PBMCs, obtained around atezolizumab (anti-PD-L1) treatment. The origin of the receptors is a woman aged 55 to 70 with urothelial cancer.

This chain uses TRBV7-2 with TRBJ1-4; perhaps TRBD1 as D (6 bases). The CDR3 has 14 amino acids. Germline V gene data show CDR1 as SGHTA and CDR2 as FQGNSA. V lost 5 bases and J 8 bases, leaving 15 bases between the germline ends. The CDR3 protein is CASSKRGNLEKLFF. In DNA, the CDR3 is TGTGCCAGCAGCAAGAGGGGGAACCTAGAAAAACTGTTTTTT.

V gene TRBV7-2 combines with J gene TRBJ2-5, with a weak D call TRBD2 (6 bases). The germline CDR1 and CDR2 sequences are SGHTA and FQGNSA. The CDR3 has 16 residues. Trimming shortened V by 5 bases and J by 2 bases, and 18 bases separated the two germline ends. The CDR3 reads CASSLTPGLTQETQYF. DNA for the CDR3: TGTGCCAGCAGCCTAACTCCCGGACTAACACAAGAGACCCAGTACTTC.

The J gene is TRBJ2-3, the V gene TRBV10-1; D possibly corresponds to TRBD2 (6 bases). Germline V gene lookup returns CDR1 WNHNN and CDR2 SYGVQD (reference sequence). V dropped 3 bases and J dropped 0 bases, with 13 bases sitting between them. This CDR3 has 16 amino acids. The CDR3 sequence: CASSERAGPSTDTQYF. In nucleotides, the CDR3 is TGCGCCAGCAGTGAACGTGCGGGGCCTAGCACAGATACGCAGTATTTT.

V usage is TRBV4-3 and J usage is TRBJ2-5; TRBD2 might be the D (6 bases). V was clipped by 0 bases and J by 4 bases, with 6 bases between them. CDR1 is LGHNA and CDR2 is YSLEER in the germline V gene. The CDR3 totals 13 residues. CDR3 protein: CASSQDGGETQYF. CDR3 bases: TGCGCCAGCAGCCAAGACGGGGGAGAGACCCAGTACTTC.

The chain links TRBV2 to TRBJ2-3; the match to TRBD2 covers 7 bases. Germline V gene lookup returns CDR1 SNHLY and CDR2 FYNNEI. V lost 3 bases to trimming and J lost 2 bases; unmatched junction nucleotides: 5. The CDR3 extends over 15 amino acids. The CDR3 protein is CASSDGTITTDTQYF. CDR3 nucleotides: TGTGCCAGCAGTGATGGGACTATCACCACAGATACGCAGTATTTT.

The V call is TRBV28, the J call TRBJ2-3; TRBD1 matches 8 bases. There are 15 residues in the CDR3. With 3 bases clipped from V and 4 bases from J, the junction kept 6 bases outside the gene matches. Germline CDR1 MDHEN, CDR2 SYDVKM. As DNA, the CDR3 is TGTGCCAGCAGTTTGTCGGACAGGGTAGCAGATACGCAGTATTTT. Translated: CASSLSDRVADTQYF.

V gene TRBV5-6 combines with J gene TRBJ2-3, with D perhaps TRBD1 (6 bases). V lost 2 bases, J lost 3 bases, and 10 bases lay in between. This CDR3 contains 14 residues. CDR1 is SGHDT, CDR2 YYEEEE, per germline. The CDR3 region has the DNA TGTGCCAGCAGCTTATACAGGGTTACAGATACGCAGTATTTT. This translates into CASSLYRVTDTQYF. The entire variable domain, with the rest obtained from reference TRBV5-6 and TRBJ2-3, is as follows: DAGVTQSPTHLIKTRGQQVTLRCSPKSGHDTVSWYQQALGQGPQFIFQYYEEEERQRGNFPDRFSGHQFPNYSSELNVNALLLGDSALYLCASSLYRVTDTQYFGPGTRLTVL.

CDR3 region: CASSMTSGGIYEQYF. The CDR3 DNA reads as TGTGCCAGCAGCATGACTAGCGGGGGCATCTACGAGCAGTACTTC. The chain recombines TRBV7-9 with TRBJ2-7; TRBD2 matches at 12 bases. V lost 5 bases to trimming and J lost 3 bases; unmatched junction nucleotides: 5. The CDR3 extends over 15 amino acids. Germline CDR1 and CDR2: SEHNR and FQNEAQ (reference sequence).

The chain recombines TRBV2 with TRBJ2-1, with D possibly matching TRBD1 (7 bases). There are 14 residues in the CDR3. Trimming cost V 2 bases and J 9 bases, with 14 bases left between them. The V gene's germline CDR1 is SNHLY and CDR2 FYNNEI. CDR3 residues: CASSEIRGASEQFF. Here the CDR3 DNA reads TGTGCCAGCAGTGAAATCAGGGGGGCGAGTGAGCAGTTCTTC.

This clone was found once. The gene calls are TRBV9 and TRBJ2-1; TRBD2 matches at 12 bases. The V gene's germline CDR1 is SGDLS and CDR2 YYNGEE. J gave up 3 bases and V 2 bases, and 0 bases lay outside the gene matches. The CDR3 spans 15 residues. The CDR3: CASSVTSGGYNEQFF. CDR3 DNA: TGTGCCAGCAGCGTGACTAGCGGGGGCTACAATGAGCAGTTCTTC.

The genes are TRBV5-1 and TRBJ2-1; 11 bases fit TRBD2. The CDR3 covers 17 residues. Trimming cost V 5 bases and J 4 bases; bases outside gene matches: 11. The germline V gene encodes CDR1 SGHRS and CDR2 YFSETQ. This CDR3 is CASSFGFLAGGYNEQFF. In DNA, the CDR3 is TGCGCCAGCAGTTTCGGTTTTCTAGCGGGGGGTTACAATGAGCAGTTCTTC.

This chain links TRBV5-1 with TRBJ1-4; the D gene is possibly TRBD1 (6 bases). Between the trimmed V and J ends, which lost 2 bases and 2 bases, there was a span of 7 bases. This CDR3 has 14 amino acids. Germline values: CDR1 SGHRS, CDR2 YFSETQ. In DNA form, the CDR3 reads TGCGCCAGCAGCTTCCAGGGGACTAATGAAAAACTGTTTTTT. Translating gives CASSFQGTNEKLFF.

The rearrangement uses TRBV9 and TRBJ1-3; D unclear. The CDR3 has 15 amino acids. The germline V gene encodes CDR1 SGDLS and CDR2 YYNGEE. Trimming removed 6 bases at V and 1 base at J, with 14 bases between. The CDR3 nucleotides are TGTGCCAGCACCCGGGATCTGGTTTCTGGAAACACCATATATTTT. It codes for CASTRDLVSGNTIYF.

The rearrangement links TRBV28 to TRBJ1-1; 8 bases line up with TRBD1. The CDR3 has 17 residues. Germline V lookup: CDR1 MDHEN, CDR2 SYDVKM. V shed 5 bases, J shed 4 bases, and the junction held 15 bases outside the gene matches. This CDR3 reads CASSAPQGAQGRTEAFF. The CDR3 bases are TGTGCCAGCAGTGCCCCTCAGGGGGCGCAGGGGCGCACTGAAGCTTTCTTT.

The V gene is TRBV10-3, the J gene TRBJ1-1, with 9 bases lining up with TRBD1. J lost 10 bases, V lost 11 bases, and 14 bases had no gene match. The CDR3 is 13 residues long. In germline, CDR1 is ENHRY, CDR2 SYGVKD. CDR3 protein: CAHRDRVEAPAFF. CDR3 in DNA: TGTGCCCACCGGGACAGGGTGGAGGCCCCAGCTTTCTTT.

This clone was seen just once. The CDR3, as DNA: TGTGCCAGCAGCCAAGAGTTTTTAGCTGTAGAGACCCAGTACTTC. Translated, it gives CASSQEFLAVETQYF. The rearrangement joins TRBV4-2 to TRBJ2-5, with D unresolved. V was trimmed by 0 bases and J by 4 bases, leaving 12 bases between them. The CDR3 length is 15 residues. The germline V gene has CDR1 LGHNA and CDR2 YNFKEQ.

The chain links TRBV2 to TRBJ2-1, with 11 bases aligning to TRBD2. V trimming: 6 bases; J trimming: 7 bases; junction bases outside the gene matches: 8. The CDR3 is 15 amino acids. Germline V gene lookup returns CDR1 SNHLY and CDR2 FYNNEI. The CDR3 DNA reads TGTGCCAGCAGGGCGACTAGCGGGGCTCTAAATGAGCAGTTCTTC. Its protein is CASRATSGALNEQFF.

The chain combines TRBV6-6 with TRBJ1-2; TRBD1 matches at 7 bases. Trimming cost V 5 bases and J 7 bases; bases outside gene matches: 13. This CDR3 is built from 15 residues. The germline CDR1 and CDR2 sequences are MNHNY and SVGAGI (reference sequence). The CDR3 protein is CASSDDRESVFGYTF. The CDR3 coding sequence is TGTGCCAGCAGTGATGACAGGGAATCGGTCTTTGGCTACACCTTC.

The chain carries TRBV18 and TRBJ1-3; the match to TRBD1 covers 7 bases. The CDR3 has 13 residues. The V and J ends lost 4 bases and 8 bases, in that order; junction bases with no gene match: 5. Germline V lookup: CDR1 KGHSH, CDR2 LQKENI. CDR3 region: CASSLEQGHTIYF. The CDR3, as DNA: TGTGCCAGCTCACTGGAACAGGGGCACACCATATATTTT. The variable domain in full, with the rest retrieved from reference TRBV18 and TRBJ1-3, is NAGVMQNPRHLVRRRGQEARLRCSPMKGHSHVYWYRQLPEEGLKFMVYLQKENIIDESGMPKERFSAEFPKEGPSILRIQQVVRGDSAAYFCASSLEQGHTIYFGEGSWLTVV.

The rearrangement links TRBV10-3 to TRBJ2-1, with 7 bases that match TRBD1. Germline loops: CDR1 ENHRY, CDR2 SYGVKD. The CDR3 extends over 13 amino acids. V shed 4 bases and J 4 bases; nucleotides not matched to a gene: 1. Here the CDR3 DNA reads TGTGCCATCAGTGGACAGGGTTACAATGAGCAGTTCTTC. Amino acid sequence: CAISGQGYNEQFF.